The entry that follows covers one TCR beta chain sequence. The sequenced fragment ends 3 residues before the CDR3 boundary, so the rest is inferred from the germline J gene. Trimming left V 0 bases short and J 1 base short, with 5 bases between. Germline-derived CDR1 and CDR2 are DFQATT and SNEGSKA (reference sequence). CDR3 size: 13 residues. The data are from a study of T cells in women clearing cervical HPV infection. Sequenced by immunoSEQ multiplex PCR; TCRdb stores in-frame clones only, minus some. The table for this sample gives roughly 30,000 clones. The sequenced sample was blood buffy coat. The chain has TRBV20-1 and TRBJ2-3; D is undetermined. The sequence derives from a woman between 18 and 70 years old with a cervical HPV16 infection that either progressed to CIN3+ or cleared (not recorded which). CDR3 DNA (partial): TGCAGTGCTAGAGATGAGGGCACAGATACG. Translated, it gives CSARDEGTDT. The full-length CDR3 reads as CSARDEGTDTQYF.